A selection of T cell receptor beta chains follows, all from one sample in a study of CD8+CD57+ T cells in acquired aplastic anemia. Each CDR3 protein gets one entry after TCRdb re-called the reads with MiXCR. The sample consists of hundreds of thousands of distinct CDR3 sequences, 55% to 70% of them appearing once. Sequencing was carried out using sorted CD4+, CD8+, or CD8+CD57+ T cells (not recorded which) from PBMCs. These TCRs come from a human donor in good health, serving as a control. The conserved cysteine and the conserved F or W are not part of the CDR3 here.

TRBJ1-1 TRBV19 ASSMRQTNAEAF
TRBJ2-5 TRBV7-3 ASSFNGGPETQYY
TRBJ2-3 TRBV5-1 ASSLGLAVYTDTQY
TRBJ2-7 TRBV7-2 ASSFQREATDAQY
TRBJ1-1 TRBV2 ASSGGQGGAEAF
TRBJ1-3 TRBV7-8 ASSLGGGKGNTIY
TRBJ1-1 TRBV2 ASRRQGRVDTEAF
TRBJ1-2 TRBV20-1 SRQGKDGYT
TRBJ1-5 TRBV5-4 ASSIDRGNQPQH
TRBJ2-1 TRBV5-1 ASSPSGTGANNEQF
TRBJ1-1 TRBV28 ASNRGTGALNTEAF
TRBJ2-7 TRBV7-9 ASSSSTAAYEQY
TRBJ2-2 TRBV10-3 AISVRGGQGGEPS
. TRBV10-3 ATSHTGDYYEQY
TRBJ2-5 TRBV9 ASSQEEGEGAQY
TRBJ2-7 TRBV18 ASSPLEGTAYEQY
TRBJ2-7 TRBV20-1 SARVGTSYGQY
TRBJ2-3 TRBV7-2 ASSENTYKQY
TRBJ2-7 TRBV9 ASSGGATWEQY
TRBJ2-5 TRBV5-1 ASSHTDREGETQY
TRBJ2-7 TRBV7-2 ASSFPLGVPDEQY
TRBJ1-6 TRBV19 ASSPEGQGNSPLH
TRBJ2-7 TRBV11-3 ASSFPPQEYEQY
TRBJ1-2 TRBV11-1 ASSRTRGTRYGYT
TRBJ2-7 TRBV20-1 SAKGGQANEQY
TRBJ2-1 TRBV20-1 SAMDRGNGKF
TRBJ1-5 TRBV7-2 ASSRAGQPQSQTQH
TRBJ1-6 TRBV7-2 ASGLGVYSPLH
TRBJ2-7 TRBV6-6 ASSYGDTSYEQY
TRBJ1-1 TRBV5-4 ASRERTGHTEAF
TRBJ1-6 TRBV12-5 ASSSTGDGSPLH